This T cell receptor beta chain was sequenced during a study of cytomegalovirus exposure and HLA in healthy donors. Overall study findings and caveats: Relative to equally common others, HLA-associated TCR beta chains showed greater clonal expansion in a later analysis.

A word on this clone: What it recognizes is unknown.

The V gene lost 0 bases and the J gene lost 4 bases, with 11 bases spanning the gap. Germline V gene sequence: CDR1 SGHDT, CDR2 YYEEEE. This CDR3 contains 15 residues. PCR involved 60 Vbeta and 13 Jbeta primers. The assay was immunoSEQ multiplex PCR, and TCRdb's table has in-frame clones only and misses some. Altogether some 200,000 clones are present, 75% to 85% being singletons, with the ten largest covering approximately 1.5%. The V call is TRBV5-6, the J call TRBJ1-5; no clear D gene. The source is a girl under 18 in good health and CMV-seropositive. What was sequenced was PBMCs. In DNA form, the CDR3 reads TGTGCCAGCAGCTTGGCGGTTACGGGTAATCAGCCCCAGCATTTT. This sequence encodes CASSLAVTGNQPQHF.